This is a list of T cell receptor beta chains from one sample in a study of Ad26.COV2.S vaccination and SARS-CoV-2 variants. Profiled with immunoSEQ multiplex PCR; TCRdb holds only in-frame clones, not every one. The sample lists 330,000 or so clones, almost 90% occurring once. The specimen was peripheral blood, collected in a trial of Ad26.COV2.S vaccine versus placebo. These receptors all come from a person between 18 and 59 years old who received the Ad26.COV2.S COVID-19 vaccine or a placebo. CDR3s include the opening cysteine and the closing phenylalanine or tryptophan. Fields, in order: V gene, J gene, clone size, D gene, CDR3 protein, CDR3 DNA. D genes are given only for firm matches. The listing skips clone size in some rows; elsewhere it reads once, few, many or a size class.

v_gene: TRBV28
j_gene: TRBJ1-1
abundance: -
d_gene: TRBD1
CDR3aa: CASKTTRDRGYGTSEAFF
CDR3nt: TGTGCCAGCAAGACAACCCGGGACAGGGGGTATGGAACCAGTGAAGCTTTCTTT

v_gene: TRBV27
j_gene: TRBJ2-6
abundance: once
d_gene: -
CDR3aa: CASRGDSPGASGANVLTF
CDR3nt: TGTGCCAGCAGGGGAGACAGTCCAGGAGCCTCTGGGGCCAACGTCCTGACTTTC

v_gene: TRBV5-4
j_gene: TRBJ2-2
abundance: -
d_gene: -
CDR3aa: CASSEQTGTGELFF
CDR3nt: TGTGCCAGCAGCGAGCAAACAGGGACCGGGGAGCTGTTTTTT

v_gene: TRBV24-1
j_gene: TRBJ1-1
abundance: -
d_gene: -
CDR3aa: CATSDLWTGRSNTEAFF
CDR3nt: TGTGCCACCAGTGATTTGTGGACGGGACGGTCGAACACTGAAGCTTTCTTT

v_gene: TRBV19
j_gene: TRBJ2-1
abundance: -
d_gene: TRBD1
CDR3aa: CASSRTGVVATEQFF
CDR3nt: TGTGCCAGTAGCCGGACAGGGGTGGTAGCAACTGAGCAGTTCTTC

v_gene: TRBV19
j_gene: TRBJ1-5
abundance: -
d_gene: -
CDR3aa: CASSGPFYSNQPQHF
CDR3nt: TGTGCCAGTAGCGGTCCTTTCTATAGCAATCAGCCCCAGCATTTT

v_gene: TRBV3-1/TRBV3-2
j_gene: TRBJ2-5
abundance: -
d_gene: TRBD2
CDR3aa: CASSPSGGAGTQYF
CDR3nt: TGTGCCAGCAGCCCTAGCGGGGGGGCCGGGACCCAGTACTTC

v_gene: TRBV12-5
j_gene: TRBJ2-1
abundance: -
d_gene: TRBD2
CDR3aa: CASGLAGVIYNEQFF
CDR3nt: TGTGCTAGTGGGTTAGCGGGAGTGATCTACAATGAGCAGTTCTTC

v_gene: TRBV5-1
j_gene: TRBJ2-1
abundance: few
d_gene: TRBD2
CDR3aa: CASSYLTSGGNEQFF
CDR3nt: TGCGCCAGCAGCTACCTGACTAGCGGGGGCAATGAGCAGTTCTTC

v_gene: TRBV3-1/TRBV3-2
j_gene: TRBJ2-7
abundance: -
d_gene: TRBD1
CDR3aa: CASSQDPPTGQVRTQYEQYF
CDR3nt: TGTGCCAGCAGCCAAGACCCACCGACAGGACAGGTTCGAACTCAATACGAGCAGTACTTC

v_gene: TRBV25-1
j_gene: TRBJ1-1
abundance: -
d_gene: -
CDR3aa: CASSLQGLMNTEAFF
CDR3nt: TGTGCCAGCTCCTTGCAGGGTCTCATGAACACTGAAGCTTTCTTT

v_gene: TRBV9
j_gene: TRBJ1-2
abundance: -
d_gene: -
CDR3aa: CASSTKTNYGYTF
CDR3nt: TGTGCCAGCAGCACTAAAACTAACTATGGCTACACCTTC

v_gene: TRBV7-9
j_gene: TRBJ1-5
abundance: -
d_gene: -
CDR3aa: CASSLGLTGNQPQHF
CDR3nt: TGTGCCAGCAGCTTAGGACTTACGGGCAATCAGCCCCAGCATTTT

v_gene: TRBV11-2
j_gene: TRBJ2-7
abundance: -
d_gene: TRBD1
CDR3aa: CASSLGTGGATNSYEQYF
CDR3nt: TGTGCCAGCAGCTTAGGGACAGGGGGTGCTACAAACTCCTACGAGCAGTACTTC

v_gene: TRBV27
j_gene: TRBJ1-2
abundance: -
d_gene: -
CDR3aa: CASRALGGESYTF
CDR3nt: TGTGCCAGCAGGGCCTTAGGGGGGGAAAGCTACACCTTC

v_gene: TRBV29-1
j_gene: TRBJ1-2
abundance: -
d_gene: -
CDR3aa: CSVSRFTGPNYGYTF
CDR3nt: TGCAGCGTTAGTAGGTTCACAGGACCTAACTATGGCTACACCTTC

v_gene: TRBV7-3
j_gene: TRBJ2-2
abundance: -
d_gene: TRBD1
CDR3aa: CASSPTGITGELFF
CDR3nt: TGTGCCAGCAGCCCGACAGGGATCACCGGGGAGCTGTTTTTT

v_gene: TRBV6-5
j_gene: TRBJ2-3
abundance: -
d_gene: -
CDR3aa: CASSRGPDTQYF
CDR3nt: TGTGCCAGCAGCCGGGGGCCAGATACGCAGTATTTT

v_gene: TRBV7-2
j_gene: TRBJ2-2
abundance: -
d_gene: -
CDR3aa: CASSFDNTGELFF
CDR3nt: TGTGCCAGCAGCTTCGATAACACCGGGGAGCTGTTTTTT

v_gene: TRBV7-9
j_gene: TRBJ2-2
abundance: few
d_gene: TRBD2
CDR3aa: CASSQGLWFRELFF
CDR3nt: TGTGCCAGCAGCCAGGGACTATGGTTCAGAGAGCTGTTTTTT

v_gene: TRBV12-3/TRBV12-4
j_gene: TRBJ2-2
abundance: -
d_gene: TRBD1
CDR3aa: CASRRQGAGELFF
CDR3nt: TGTGCCAGCAGGAGACAGGGGGCCGGGGAGCTGTTTTTT

v_gene: TRBV7-2
j_gene: TRBJ2-7
abundance: -
d_gene: -
CDR3aa: CASSLQALYEQYF
CDR3nt: TGTGCCAGCAGCTTACAGGCGCTCTACGAGCAGTACTTC

v_gene: TRBV4-3
j_gene: TRBJ1-2
abundance: -
d_gene: TRBD1
CDR3aa: CASSQDWGQLYGYTF
CDR3nt: TGCGCCAGCAGCCAAGATTGGGGACAGCTCTATGGCTACACCTTC

v_gene: TRBV11-2
j_gene: TRBJ1-1
abundance: -
d_gene: TRBD1
CDR3aa: CASSLHKMTGLGTEAFF
CDR3nt: TGTGCCAGCAGCTTACACAAAATGACAGGGTTGGGCACTGAAGCTTTCTTT

v_gene: TRBV14
j_gene: TRBJ1-1
abundance: -
d_gene: -
CDR3aa: CASSPRPFRGGTEAFF
CDR3nt: TGTGCCAGCAGCCCCAGACCATTCCGAGGAGGGACTGAAGCTTTCTTT

v_gene: TRBV30
j_gene: TRBJ1-1
abundance: once
d_gene: -
CDR3aa: CAWSPGPNTEAFF
CDR3nt: TGTGCCTGGAGCCCGGGCCCGAACACTGAAGCTTTCTTT

v_gene: TRBV7-9
j_gene: TRBJ1-2
abundance: -
d_gene: -
CDR3aa: CASSSTSPTVYGYTF
CDR3nt: TGTGCCAGCAGCTCTACCTCCCCGACAGTCTATGGCTACACCTTC

v_gene: TRBV4-1
j_gene: TRBJ2-3
abundance: -
d_gene: -
CDR3aa: CASSLNRADTQYF
CDR3nt: TGCGCCAGCAGCCTTAACAGGGCGGATACGCAGTATTTT

v_gene: TRBV5-5
j_gene: TRBJ2-6
abundance: -
d_gene: TRBD1
CDR3aa: CASSSGQYSGANVLTF
CDR3nt: TGTGCCAGCAGCTCGGGACAGTACTCTGGGGCCAACGTCCTGACTTTC

v_gene: TRBV5-4
j_gene: TRBJ1-1
abundance: -
d_gene: -
CDR3aa: CASSSGTREGFF
CDR3nt: TGTGCCAGCAGCTCGGGGACCCGAGAGGGTTTCTTT

v_gene: TRBV19
j_gene: TRBJ1-2
abundance: -
d_gene: -
CDR3aa: CASRRSHGANYGYTF
CDR3nt: TGTGCCAGTCGAAGATCGCATGGCGCTAACTATGGCTACACCTTC

v_gene: TRBV7-9
j_gene: TRBJ1-2
abundance: -
d_gene: -
CDR3aa: CASSLGDLRGYTF
CDR3nt: TGTGCCAGCAGCTTGGGAGATCTCCGTGGCTACACCTTC